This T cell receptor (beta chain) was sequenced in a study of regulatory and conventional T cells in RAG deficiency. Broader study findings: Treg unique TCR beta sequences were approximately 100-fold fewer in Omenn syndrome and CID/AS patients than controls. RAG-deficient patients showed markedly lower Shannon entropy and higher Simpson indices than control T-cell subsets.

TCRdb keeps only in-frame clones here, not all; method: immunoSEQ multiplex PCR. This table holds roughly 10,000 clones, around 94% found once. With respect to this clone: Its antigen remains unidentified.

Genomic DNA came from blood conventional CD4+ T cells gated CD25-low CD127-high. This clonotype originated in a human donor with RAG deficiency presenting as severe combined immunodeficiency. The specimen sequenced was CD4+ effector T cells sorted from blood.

The CDR3 bases are TGTGCCAGTAGTGGGGTTTGGGGCTCCTACGAGCAGTACTTC. Protein sequence: CASSGVWGSYEQYF. The J gene is TRBJ2-7, the V gene TRBV19; no clear D gene. V was trimmed by 5 bases and J by 0 bases, leaving 11 bases between them. Germline-derived CDR1 and CDR2 are LNHDA and SQIVND (reference sequence). The CDR3 runs to 14 residues.